The rows below give T cell receptor beta chains drawn from one sample of a study of CD8 T cells in ankylosing spondylitis. TCRdb independently ran MiXCR on the 5' RACE reads; one entry per CDR3 protein. The sample has about 90,000 distinct CDR3 sequences, roughly 27% seen once; the top ten hold around three fifths. The sample taken for sequencing was blood, either unsorted or a sorted T cell fraction (not recorded which). The receptors come from a male donor with ankylosing spondylitis or in good health (not recorded which). Both conserved end residues are part of each CDR3. Each record gives: clone size, V gene, D gene, J gene, CDR3 protein, CDR3 DNA. The D gene is left open where the match is weak. Clone size appears in some rows only: once, few, many, or a class for an expanded clone.

abundance: many; v_gene: TRBV4-2; d_gene: -; j_gene: TRBJ2-3; CDR3aa: CASSQRHRGLSTDTQYF; CDR3nt: TGTGCCAGCAGCCAACGTCATCGGGGCCTGAGCACAGATACGCAGTATTTT
abundance: -; v_gene: TRBV5-1; d_gene: -; j_gene: TRBJ2-3; CDR3aa: CASSLESDTQYF; CDR3nt: TGCGCCAGCAGCTTGGAATCCGATACGCAGTATTTT
abundance: many; v_gene: TRBV20-1; d_gene: -; j_gene: TRBJ1-1; CDR3aa: CSADYVYRRTTEAFF; CDR3nt: TGCAGTGCTGATTACGTATACAGGCGAACGACTGAAGCTTTCTTT
abundance: few; v_gene: TRBV5-1; d_gene: TRBD2; j_gene: TRBJ2-1; CDR3aa: CASIPTSGPYNEQFF; CDR3nt: TGCGCCAGCATTCCCACTAGCGGACCCTACAATGAGCAGTTCTTC
abundance: few; v_gene: TRBV29-1; d_gene: -; j_gene: TRBJ1-1; CDR3aa: CSVEDISEAFF; CDR3nt: TGCAGCGTTGAAGATATCTCTGAAGCTTTCTTT
abundance: few; v_gene: TRBV10-3; d_gene: TRBD1; j_gene: TRBJ1-5; CDR3aa: CAIRQGGDQPQHF; CDR3nt: TGTGCCATCCGACAGGGCGGGGATCAGCCCCAGCATTTT
abundance: few; v_gene: TRBV7-8; d_gene: -; j_gene: TRBJ2-1; CDR3aa: CASSFSYNEQFF; CDR3nt: TGTGCCAGCAGCTTTTCTTACAATGAGCAGTTCTTC
abundance: -; v_gene: TRBV6-1; d_gene: TRBD2; j_gene: TRBJ2-1; CDR3aa: CASSGELAGGSYNEQFF; CDR3nt: TGTGCCAGCAGTGGAGAACTAGCGGGAGGATCCTACAATGAGCAGTTCTTC
abundance: -; v_gene: TRBV20-1; d_gene: TRBD2; j_gene: TRBJ2-3; CDR3aa: CSARDQGTSGGKGPDTQYF; CDR3nt: TGCAGTGCTAGAGATCAGGGGACTAGCGGGGGGAAAGGGCCAGATACGCAGTATTTT
abundance: -; v_gene: TRBV5-1; d_gene: TRBD2; j_gene: TRBJ2-1; CDR3aa: CASSLSTSGGRSNEQFF; CDR3nt: TGCGCCAGCAGCTTGAGCACTAGCGGGGGACGAAGCAATGAGCAGTTCTTC
abundance: -; v_gene: TRBV27; d_gene: -; j_gene: TRBJ1-1; CDR3aa: CASSPWTGRMAEAFF; CDR3nt: TGTGCCAGCAGTCCTTGGACCGGGCGAATGGCTGAAGCTTTCTTT
abundance: few; v_gene: TRBV20-1; d_gene: -; j_gene: TRBJ1-3; CDR3aa: CSAPTANGNTIYF; CDR3nt: TGCAGTGCCCCCACAGCGAATGGAAACACCATATATTTT
abundance: -; v_gene: TRBV12-3/TRBV12-4; d_gene: -; j_gene: TRBJ1-5; CDR3aa: CATMTAGRGYSNQPQHF; CDR3nt: TGTGCCACCATGACGGCCGGACGAGGATATAGCAATCAGCCCCAGCATTTT
abundance: -; v_gene: TRBV12-3/TRBV12-4; d_gene: TRBD1; j_gene: TRBJ2-2; CDR3aa: CASRPTGTGELFF; CDR3nt: TGTGCCAGCAGACCGACAGGGACCGGGGAGCTGTTTTTT
abundance: -; v_gene: TRBV29-1; d_gene: TRBD2; j_gene: TRBJ2-5; CDR3aa: CSVDLAGDQETQYF; CDR3nt: TGCAGCGTTGACCTAGCGGGAGATCAAGAGACCCAGTACTTC
abundance: few; v_gene: TRBV12-3/TRBV12-4; d_gene: -; j_gene: TRBJ1-1; CDR3aa: CASSLVTVNTEAFF; CDR3nt: TGTGCCAGCAGTTTAGTTACAGTGAACACTGAAGCTTTCTTT
abundance: -; v_gene: TRBV20-1; d_gene: -; j_gene: TRBJ2-3; CDR3aa: CSARKGGYADTQYF; CDR3nt: TGCAGTGCTAGGAAGGGTGGGTACGCAGATACGCAGTATTTT